This T cell receptor (beta chain) emerged from a study of T cell changes during pregnancy in multiple sclerosis. J was trimmed by 5 bases and V by 4 bases; bases with no gene match: 11. Per germline, CDR1 SGHRS and CDR2 YFSETQ. There are 15 residues in the CDR3. Using immunoSEQ multiplex PCR, the repertoire was profiled, and TCRdb retains in-frame clones only, with some absent. The repertoire holds about 69,000 clones, approximately 92% seen once, with approximately 2% in the top ten. This specimen was peripheral blood, taken in the third trimester of pregnancy. The TCR was taken from a female donor in good health, enrolled as a control in a pregnancy study. The rearrangement joins TRBV5-1 to TRBJ2-7, with 8 bases fitting TRBD1. The CDR3 loop is CASSQFAGGYDEQYF. The CDR3 DNA follows: TGCGCCAGCAGCCAGTTTGCAGGGGGCTACGACGAGCAGTACTTC.